This T cell receptor (beta chain) was identified in a study of beta chain features in type 1 diabetes. Notes on the study in general: Among type 1 diabetes patients, VDJ junctions had fewer insertions and more deletions. Shorter TCRB CDR3s, moderately but significantly so, marked every one of the four CD4+ subsets in Type 1 diabetes patients.

CDR1 SEHNR and CDR2 FQNEAQ come from the germline V gene (reference sequence). CDR3 length equals 15 residues. The V gene lost 5 bases and the J gene lost 0 bases, with 13 bases spanning the gap. This clone was detected ten times or more. Its matching antigen is unknown. Since all of the isolated RNA was reverse transcribed, expressed TCRB transcripts were what got sequenced. Average reads for naive, central memory and regulatory T cell samples were several million. This table comes from immunoSEQ multiplex PCR, and its TCRdb copy is limited to in-frame clones, with some not included. The sample yields over 120,000 clones, about 9.4% seen once.

The clonotype was recovered from a man between 18 and 29 years old in good health. Sample: naive CD4+ T cells from blood. This chain uses TRBV7-9 with TRBJ1-1, with a tentative D call TRBD1 (6 bases). For the CDR3, the DNA is TGTGCCAGCAGCCCGGACAGAGCCATGAACACTGAAGCTTTCTTT. Translating gives CASSPDRAMNTEAFF.